A selection of T cell receptor beta chains follows, all from one sample in a study of blood T cells in healthy people across ages. TCRdb redid the calling of the 5' RACE reads with MiXCR, one entry per CDR3 protein. The table includes 650,000 to 700,000 distinct CDR3 sequences, about 30% detected once. The material sequenced was blood. Receptors originate from a woman aged 80 or over in good health. The CDR3 runs from the conserved cysteine through the conserved F or W. D genes are given only for firm matches. A row's size may be missing; if present it is once, few, many or a size class.

j_call | d_call | clone_size | v_call | cdr3_nt | cdr3_aa
TRBJ2-5 | . | . | TRBV20-1 | TGCAGTGCTAGAGCGGTAATAGCGGCCCGATATGAGCAGTACTTC | CSARAVIAARYEQYF
TRBJ1-1 | . | . | TRBV6-1 | TGTGCCAGCAGGGGTAGGGAGGGGAGAATGAACACTGAAGCTTTCTTT | CASRGREGRMNTEAFF
TRBJ1-2 | TRBD1 | . | TRBV7-2 | TGTGCCAGCAGCTTATCCGGGGACAGGGGGCACTCCACCTTC | CASSLSGDRGHSTF
TRBJ2-7 | TRBD1 | once | TRBV5-1 | TGCGCCAGCAGCTTACTGGGAGTGGGCAGGGGGCTAAGCTATGAGCAGTACTTC | CASSLLGVGRGLSYEQYF
TRBJ1-5 | . | many | TRBV6-1 | TGTGCCAGCAGTGCAGACAGAGTCAATCAGCCCCAGCATTTT | CASSADRVNQPQHF
TRBJ2-7 | . | many | TRBV20-1 | TGCAGTGCGCACCTCCGGCGGGGCCAGAACTACGAGCAGTACTTC | CSAHLRRGQNYEQYF
TRBJ2-2 | . | few | TRBV10-3 | TGTGCCATCAGTGAAATATCGGCCGGGGAGCTGTTTTTT | CAISEISAGELFF
TRBJ1-4 | . | few | TRBV5-5 | TGTGCCAGCAGCTTGGAGCCGAATAATGAAAAACTGTTTTTT | CASSLEPNNEKLFF
TRBJ2-7 | . | few | TRBV30 | TGTGCCTGGAGGCGACGGGCCGCCTACGAGCAGTACTTC | CAWRRRAAYEQYF
TRBJ2-7 | . | many | TRBV6-5 | TGTGCCAGCAGTTCCATCCGGGGAAGGCCGACCGAGCAGTACTTC | CASSSIRGRPTEQYF
TRBJ2-3 | TRBD1 | . | TRBV25-1 | TGTGTCAGCAGTGAATTAGGACAGGGAGGTCCAGATACGCAGTATTTT | CVSSELGQGGPDTQYF
TRBJ2-3 | . | many | TRBV2 | TGTGCCAGCAAGGTCCAGGGGCGGACAGATACGCAGTATTTT | CASKVQGRTDTQYF
TRBJ1-1 | . | . | TRBV7-9 | TGTGCCAGCAGCCCCCTGTTGGGGGGCACTGAAGCTTTCTTT | CASSPLLGGTEAFF
TRBJ2-3 | . | many | TRBV5-1 | TGCGCCAGCAGCTTGGAGAACACAGATACGCAGTATTTT | CASSLENTDTQYF
TRBJ1-5 | . | many | TRBV20-1 | TGCAGTTCCGTCGCCGGGGCAGGGAGCAATCAGCCCCAGCATTTT | CSSVAGAGSNQPQHF
TRBJ2-7 | . | many | TRBV5-1 | TGCGCCAGCAGCCTGAGGGGGGTTATCGACGAGCAGTACTTC | CASSLRGVIDEQYF
TRBJ1-4 | TRBD1 | many | TRBV7-9 | TGTGCCAGCAGCCTCGGGACAGCCACAACTAATGAAAAACTGTTTTTT | CASSLGTATTNEKLFF
TRBJ1-1 | TRBD1 | many | TRBV7-2 | TGTGCCAGCAGCTTGCCCCGACAGGGGGCCAGTGAAGCTTTCTTT | CASSLPRQGASEAFF
TRBJ2-7 | TRBD1 | . | TRBV20-1 | TGCAGTGCCCAGACAGGGGCGGGCTCCTACGAGCAGTACTTC | CSAQTGAGSYEQYF
TRBJ1-4 | . | . | TRBV7-9 | TGTGCCAGCAGCTTAGCGCGCGGCGGGGGCAGTGAAAAACTGTTTTTT | CASSLARGGGSEKLFF
TRBJ1-1 | TRBD1 | . | TRBV7-3 | TGTGCCAGCAACTTAGGGGCAGGGGGGTCGGTGATGAACACTGAAGCTTTCTTT | CASNLGAGGSVMNTEAFF
TRBJ2-6 | . | many | TRBV4-1 | TGCGCCAGCAGCCAAGAGGGGACAGGGGCCAACGTCCTGACTTTC | CASSQEGTGANVLTF
TRBJ2-5 | TRBD2 | . | TRBV20-1 | TGCAGTGCTAGGACTAGCGGGAAAGACAATGAGCAGTACTTC | CSARTSGKDNEQYF
TRBJ2-3 | . | many | TRBV7-3 | TGTGCCAGCAGCTCACAGGGTCAAGATACGCAGTATTTT | CASSSQGQDTQYF
TRBJ1-2 | . | many | TRBV5-1 | TGCGCCAGCAGCTTGGACAGGGTCGGCGGCTACACCTTC | CASSLDRVGGYTF
TRBJ1-1 | TRBD1 | . | TRBV5-1 | TGCGCCAGCAGCTTGGCGACAGGGGAAGGGACTGAAGCTTTCTTT | CASSLATGEGTEAFF
TRBJ1-1 | . | . | TRBV6-1 | TGTGCCAGCAGTGGTCGACAGCGGCATATCCCCTACACTGAAGCTTTCTTT | CASSGRQRHIPYTEAFF
TRBJ2-1 | TRBD2 | many | TRBV12-3/TRBV12-4 | TGTGCCAGCAGCCCAGCGGGGGGGCCGTTCAATGAGCAGTTCTTC | CASSPAGGPFNEQFF
TRBJ1-1 | . | few | TRBV6-6 | TGTGCCAGCAGCCTCCCCATCCCGAACACTGAAGCTTTCTTT | CASSLPIPNTEAFF
TRBJ1-1 | . | few | TRBV12-5 | TGTGCTAGTGGTTTGAACCCAGGTGGGAGCACTGAAGCTTTCTTT | CASGLNPGGSTEAFF
TRBJ2-3 | . | . | TRBV12-3/TRBV12-4 | . | CASILESQGADTQYF
TRBJ2-5 | TRBD2 | few | TRBV18 | TGTGCCAGCTCAGCCGGACTAGCGGGGCCTGGGGAGACCCAGTACTTC | CASSAGLAGPGETQYF
TRBJ1-1 | . | many | TRBV12-3/TRBV12-4 | TGTGCCAGCAGTTTAGCCCTAAGGCCCAGGGCTGAAGCTTTCTTT | CASSLALRPRAEAFF
TRBJ2-5 | TRBD2 | many | TRBV7-2 | TGTGCCAGCAGCTTAGGCACTAGCGGGGGCCAAGAGACCCAGTACTTC | CASSLGTSGGQETQYF
TRBJ2-3 | TRBD1 | many | TRBV4-2 | TGTGCCAGCAGCGACAGGGTTGGATTCCCCACAGATACGCAGTATTTT | CASSDRVGFPTDTQYF
TRBJ2-3 | TRBD2 | few | TRBV30 | TGTGCCTGGAGTTTTTGGGGGGGAGATACGCAGTATTTT | CAWSFWGGDTQYF
TRBJ2-2 | . | few | TRBV4-1 | TGCGCCAGCAGCCAAAGGAGACAGTCGAACACCGGGGAGCTGTTTTTT | CASSQRRQSNTGELFF
TRBJ2-5 | . | many | TRBV20-1 | TGCAGTGCTAGAGTTGGAGAGAAAGAGCAGTACTTC | CSARVGEKEQYF
TRBJ1-2 | . | few | TRBV15 | TGTGCCACCAGCCGAGGGGGTTCCTATGGCTACACCTTC | CATSRGGSYGYTF
TRBJ2-7 | TRBD2 | . | TRBV30 | TGTGCCTGGGGGACTACTTACGAGCAGTACTTC | CAWGTTYEQYF
TRBJ1-1 | . | . | TRBV6-6 | TGTGCCAGCAGTCAACAGAAGAACACTGAAGCTTTCTTT | CASSQQKNTEAFF
TRBJ1-5 | . | . | TRBV2 | TGTGCCAGCAGGTTTGAAAAGGGGGGCGGTCAGCCCCAGCAGTTT | CASRFEKGGGQPQQF
TRBJ2-1 | . | . | TRBV25-1 | TGTGCCAGCAGCCGACCAGGGACTGGCTACAATGAGCAGTTCTTC | CASSRPGTGYNEQFF
TRBJ1-5 | TRBD1 | few | TRBV12-3/TRBV12-4 | TGTGCCAGCAGTTTAGGGGACAGGGGCCGACAGCCCCAGCATTTT | CASSLGDRGRQPQHF
TRBJ1-1 | . | . | TRBV20-1 | TGCAGTGCCACGGGACATGTGAACACTGAAGCTTTCTTT | CSATGHVNTEAFF
TRBJ2-1 | . | many | TRBV28 | TGTGCCAGCAGTGTACTTATTACGAATGAGCAGTTCTTC | CASSVLITNEQFF
TRBJ1-1 | . | . | TRBV28 | TGTGCCAGCAGTCCCCTTTCCGGGAGGGCTTTCTTT | CASSPLSGRAFF
TRBJ2-1 | . | many | TRBV20-1 | TGCAGTGCGTGGGAAGGCAATGAGCAGTTCTTC | CSAWEGNEQFF
TRBJ1-4 | . | . | TRBV10-3 | TGTGCCATCAGGTCAGGCCCCTCTGATGAAAAACTGTTTTTT | CAIRSGPSDEKLFF
TRBJ2-7 | TRBD2 | . | TRBV7-9 | TGTGCCAGCAGCCCCGGGACTAGCTTCCACAATGAGCAGTACTTC | CASSPGTSFHNEQYF
TRBJ1-1 | . | . | TRBV18 | TGTGCCAGCTCACCACGGGGGCCGGGCACTGAAGCTTTCTTT | CASSPRGPGTEAFF
TRBJ1-1 | TRBD1 | . | TRBV20-1 | TGCAGTGCTTCCCGGACAGGAATGAACACTGAAGCTTTCTTT | CSASRTGMNTEAFF
TRBJ2-7 | TRBD2 | few | TRBV5-5 | TGTGCCAGCAGCCCCGATCCCCTAGCGGGCCCTATCGACGGTTACGAGCAGTACTTC | CASSPDPLAGPIDGYEQYF